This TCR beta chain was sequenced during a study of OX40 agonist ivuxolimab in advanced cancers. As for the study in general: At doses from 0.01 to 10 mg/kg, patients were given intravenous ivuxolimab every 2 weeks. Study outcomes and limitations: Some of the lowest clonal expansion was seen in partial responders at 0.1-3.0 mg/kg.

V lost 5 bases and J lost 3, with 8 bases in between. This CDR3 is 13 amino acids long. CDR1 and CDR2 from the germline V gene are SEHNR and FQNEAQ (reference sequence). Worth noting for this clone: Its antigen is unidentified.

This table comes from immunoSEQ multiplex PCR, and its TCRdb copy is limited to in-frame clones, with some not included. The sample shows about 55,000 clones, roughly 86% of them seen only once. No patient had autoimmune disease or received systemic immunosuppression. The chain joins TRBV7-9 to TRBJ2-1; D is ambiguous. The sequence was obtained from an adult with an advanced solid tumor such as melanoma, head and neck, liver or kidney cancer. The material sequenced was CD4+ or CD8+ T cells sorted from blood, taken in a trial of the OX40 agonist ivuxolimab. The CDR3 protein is CASSPVLYNEQFF. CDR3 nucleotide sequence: TGTGCCAGCAGCCCTGTACTCTACAATGAGCAGTTCTTC.